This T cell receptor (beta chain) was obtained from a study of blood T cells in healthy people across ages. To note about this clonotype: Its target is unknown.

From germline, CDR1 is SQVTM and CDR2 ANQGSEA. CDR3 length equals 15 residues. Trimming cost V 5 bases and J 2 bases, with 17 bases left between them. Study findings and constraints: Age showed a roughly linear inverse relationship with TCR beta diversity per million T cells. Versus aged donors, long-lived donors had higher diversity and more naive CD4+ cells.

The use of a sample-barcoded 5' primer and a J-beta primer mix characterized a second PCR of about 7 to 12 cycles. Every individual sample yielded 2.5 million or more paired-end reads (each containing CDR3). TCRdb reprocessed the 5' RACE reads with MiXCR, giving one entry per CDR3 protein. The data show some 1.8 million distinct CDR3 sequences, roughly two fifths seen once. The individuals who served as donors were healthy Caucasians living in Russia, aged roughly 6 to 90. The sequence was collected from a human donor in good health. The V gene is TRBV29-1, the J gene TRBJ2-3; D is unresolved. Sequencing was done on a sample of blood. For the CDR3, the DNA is TGCAGCGTTTACTATGGGGTTAGATTCACAGATACGCAGTATTTT. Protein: CSVYYGVRFTDTQYF.